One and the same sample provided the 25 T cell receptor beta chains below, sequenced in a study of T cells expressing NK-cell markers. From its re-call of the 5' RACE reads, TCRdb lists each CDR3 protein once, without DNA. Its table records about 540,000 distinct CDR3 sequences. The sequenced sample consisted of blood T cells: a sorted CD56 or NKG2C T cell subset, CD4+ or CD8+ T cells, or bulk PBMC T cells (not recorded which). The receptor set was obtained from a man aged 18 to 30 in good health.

The CDR3 here is CASTQSSGDTQYF. The chain carries TRBV5-5 and TRBJ2-3; the TCRdb D gene call, TRBD2, has no DNA to confirm it. Germline V gives CDR1 SGHKS, CDR2 YYEKEE (reference sequence). The CDR3 extends over 13 amino acids.

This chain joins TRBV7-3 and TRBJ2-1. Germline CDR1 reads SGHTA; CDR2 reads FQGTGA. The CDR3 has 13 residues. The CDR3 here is CASSLHSGNEQFF.

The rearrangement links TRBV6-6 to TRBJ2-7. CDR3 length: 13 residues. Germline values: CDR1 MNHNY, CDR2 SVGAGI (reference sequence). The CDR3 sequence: CASMGPHSYEQYF.

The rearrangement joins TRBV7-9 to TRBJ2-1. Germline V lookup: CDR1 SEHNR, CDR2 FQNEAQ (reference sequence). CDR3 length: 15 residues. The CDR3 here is CASSHIAESYNEQFF.

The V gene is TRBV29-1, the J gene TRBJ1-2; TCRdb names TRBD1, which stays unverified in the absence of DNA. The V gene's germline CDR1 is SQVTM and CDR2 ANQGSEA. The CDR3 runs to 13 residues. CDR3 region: CSVENPDSYGYTF.

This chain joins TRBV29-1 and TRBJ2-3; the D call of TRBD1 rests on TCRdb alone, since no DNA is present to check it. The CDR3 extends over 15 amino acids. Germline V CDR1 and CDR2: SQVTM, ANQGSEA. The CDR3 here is CSVATGLPELGTQYF.

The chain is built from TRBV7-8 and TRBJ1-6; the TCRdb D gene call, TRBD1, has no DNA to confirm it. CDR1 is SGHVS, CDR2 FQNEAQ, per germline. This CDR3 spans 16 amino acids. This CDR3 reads CASSFLNDRGNSPLHF.

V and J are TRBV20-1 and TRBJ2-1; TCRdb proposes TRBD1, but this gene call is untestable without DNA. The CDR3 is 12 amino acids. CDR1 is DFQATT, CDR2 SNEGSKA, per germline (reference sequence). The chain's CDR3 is CSAISPGPGRFF.

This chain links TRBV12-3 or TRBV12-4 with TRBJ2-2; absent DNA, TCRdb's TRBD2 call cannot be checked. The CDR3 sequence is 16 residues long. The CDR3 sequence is CASSLTPGRSTGELFF.

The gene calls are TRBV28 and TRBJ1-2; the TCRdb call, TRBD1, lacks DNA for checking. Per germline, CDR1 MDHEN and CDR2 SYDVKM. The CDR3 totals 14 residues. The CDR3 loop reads CASSLFRDRSPYTF.

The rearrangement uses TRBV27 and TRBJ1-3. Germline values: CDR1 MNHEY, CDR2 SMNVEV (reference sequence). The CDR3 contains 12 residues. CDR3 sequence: CASSWQANTIYF.

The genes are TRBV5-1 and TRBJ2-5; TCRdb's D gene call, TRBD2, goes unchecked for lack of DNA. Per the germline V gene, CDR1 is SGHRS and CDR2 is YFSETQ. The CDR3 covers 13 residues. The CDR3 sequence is CASSEPSVETQYF.

The CDR3 spells CASSPRGAGNTEAFF. The V call is TRBV7-2, the J call TRBJ1-1; there is no DNA to check the TCRdb D call of TRBD1. The CDR3 has 15 amino acids. Germline V CDR1 and CDR2: SGHTA, FQGNSA.

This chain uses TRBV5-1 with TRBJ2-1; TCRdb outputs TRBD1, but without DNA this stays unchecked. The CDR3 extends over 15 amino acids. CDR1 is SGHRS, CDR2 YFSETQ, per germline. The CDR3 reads CASSWGGLAYNEQFF.

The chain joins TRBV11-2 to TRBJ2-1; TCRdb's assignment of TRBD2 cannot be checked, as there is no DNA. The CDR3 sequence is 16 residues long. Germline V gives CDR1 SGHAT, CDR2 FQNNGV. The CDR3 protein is CASSLETSGRWDEQFF.

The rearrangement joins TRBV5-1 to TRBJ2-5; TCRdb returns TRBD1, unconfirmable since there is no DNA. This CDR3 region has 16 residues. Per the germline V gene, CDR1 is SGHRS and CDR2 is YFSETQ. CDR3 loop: CASSLGTVMFQETQYF.

The CDR3: CASSEGLANTGELFF. The V gene is TRBV2, the J gene TRBJ2-2. This CDR3 comprises 15 residues. CDR1 and CDR2 (germline): SNHLY, FYNNEI.

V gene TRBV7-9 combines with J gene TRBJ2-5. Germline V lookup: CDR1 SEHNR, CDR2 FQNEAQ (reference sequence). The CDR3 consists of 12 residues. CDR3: CASSGIFETQYF.

CDR3: CASSSGQEAFF. The gene calls are TRBV7-2 and TRBJ1-1; the TCRdb D gene call, TRBD1, has no DNA to confirm it. Germline CDR1 and CDR2: SGHTA and FQGNSA. The CDR3 is 11 amino acids.

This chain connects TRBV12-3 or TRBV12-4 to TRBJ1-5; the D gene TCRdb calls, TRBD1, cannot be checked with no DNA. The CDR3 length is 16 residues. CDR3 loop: CASSPPGFNSNQPQHF.

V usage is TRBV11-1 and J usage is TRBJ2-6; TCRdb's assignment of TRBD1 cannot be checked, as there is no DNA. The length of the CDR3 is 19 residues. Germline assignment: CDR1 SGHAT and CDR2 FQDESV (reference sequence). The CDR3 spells CASSSDTGTGPSGANVLTF.

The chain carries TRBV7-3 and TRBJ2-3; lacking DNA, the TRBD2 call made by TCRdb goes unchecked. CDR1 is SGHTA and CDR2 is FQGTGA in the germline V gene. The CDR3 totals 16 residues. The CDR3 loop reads CASSLSIGGVTDTQYF.

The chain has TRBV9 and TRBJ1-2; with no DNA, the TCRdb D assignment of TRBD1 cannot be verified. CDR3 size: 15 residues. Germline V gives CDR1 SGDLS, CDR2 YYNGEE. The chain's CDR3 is CASSVGQGIFYGYTF.

The CDR3 sequence is CASSLEGGPSDEQFF. The chain carries TRBV5-1 and TRBJ2-1. CDR3 length: 15 residues. From germline, CDR1 is SGHRS and CDR2 YFSETQ.

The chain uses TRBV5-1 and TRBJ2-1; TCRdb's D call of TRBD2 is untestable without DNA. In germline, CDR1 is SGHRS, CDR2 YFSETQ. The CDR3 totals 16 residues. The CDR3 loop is CASSGEATGGRNEQFF.